This T cell receptor beta chain was captured in a study of blood T cell repertoires in COVID-19. The wider study: Italy, Spain and the United States were the sources of the convalescent and acute COVID-19 samples.

Libraries were prepared by immunoSEQ multiplex PCR; TCRdb keeps only in-frame clonotypes and omits some of them. The data show some 100,000 clones, roughly nine tenths seen once. V lost 5 bases to trimming and J lost 0 bases, with 9 bases between them. The germline CDR1 and CDR2 sequences are LNHDA and SQIVND (reference sequence). CDR3 size: 14 residues. This clonotype originated in a man aged 55 to 70 with acute or convalescent COVID-19. The chain links TRBV19 to TRBJ2-3, with D unresolved. The sample comprised peripheral blood. The CDR3 is CASSWSGSTDTQYF. CDR3 bases: TGTGCCAGTAGTTGGTCGGGTAGCACAGATACGCAGTATTTT.